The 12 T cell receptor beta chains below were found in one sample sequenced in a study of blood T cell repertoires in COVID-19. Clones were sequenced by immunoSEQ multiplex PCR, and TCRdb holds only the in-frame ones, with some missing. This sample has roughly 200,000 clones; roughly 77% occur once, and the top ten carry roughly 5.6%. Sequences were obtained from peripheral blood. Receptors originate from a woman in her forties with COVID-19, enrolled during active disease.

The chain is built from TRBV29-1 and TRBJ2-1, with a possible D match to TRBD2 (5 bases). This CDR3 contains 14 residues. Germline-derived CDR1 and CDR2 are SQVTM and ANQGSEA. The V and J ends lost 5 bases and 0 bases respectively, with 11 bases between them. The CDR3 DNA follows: TGCAGCGTTTCAGAGCGGAGCTCCTACAATGAGCAGTTCTTC. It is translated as CSVSERSSYNEQFF.

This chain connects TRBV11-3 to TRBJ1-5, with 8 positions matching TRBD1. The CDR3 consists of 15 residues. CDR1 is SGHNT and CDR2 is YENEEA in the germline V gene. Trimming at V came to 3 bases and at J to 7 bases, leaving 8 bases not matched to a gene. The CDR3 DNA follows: TGTGCCAGCAGCTTTAAGGACAGGGAAAGGCAGCCCCAGCATTTT. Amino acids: CASSFKDRERQPQHF.

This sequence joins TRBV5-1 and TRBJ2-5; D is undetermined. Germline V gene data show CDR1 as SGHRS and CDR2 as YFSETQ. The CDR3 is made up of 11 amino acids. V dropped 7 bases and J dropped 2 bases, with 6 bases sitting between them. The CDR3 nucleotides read TGCGCCAGCTCCAATCAAGAGACCCAGTACTTC. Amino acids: CASSNQETQYF.

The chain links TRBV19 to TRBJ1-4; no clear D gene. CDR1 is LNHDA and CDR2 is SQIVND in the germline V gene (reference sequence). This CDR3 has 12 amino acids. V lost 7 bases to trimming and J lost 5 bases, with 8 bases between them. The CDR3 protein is CASNRINEKLFF. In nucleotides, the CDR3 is TGTGCCAGTAACAGAATCAATGAAAAACTGTTTTTT.

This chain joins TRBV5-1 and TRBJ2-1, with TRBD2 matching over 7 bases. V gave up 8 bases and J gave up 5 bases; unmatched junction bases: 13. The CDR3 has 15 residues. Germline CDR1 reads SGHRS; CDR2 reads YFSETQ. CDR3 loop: CASIPGGKNNNEQFF. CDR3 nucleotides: TGCGCCAGTATCCCCGGGGGGAAAAATAACAATGAGCAGTTCTTC.

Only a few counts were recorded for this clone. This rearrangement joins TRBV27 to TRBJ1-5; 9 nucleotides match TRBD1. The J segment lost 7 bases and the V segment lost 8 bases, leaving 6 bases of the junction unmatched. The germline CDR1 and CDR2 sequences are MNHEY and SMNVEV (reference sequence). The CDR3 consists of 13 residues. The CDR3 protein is CASRDREYQPQHF. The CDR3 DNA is TGTGCCAGCCGGGACAGGGAGTACCAGCCCCAGCATTTT.

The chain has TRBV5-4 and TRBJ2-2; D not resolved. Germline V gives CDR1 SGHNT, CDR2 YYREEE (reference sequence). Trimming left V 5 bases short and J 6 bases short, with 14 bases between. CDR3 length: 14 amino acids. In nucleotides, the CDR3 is TGTGCCAGCAGACAGACGAATAGTGCCGGGGAGCTGTTTTTT. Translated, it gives CASRQTNSAGELFF.

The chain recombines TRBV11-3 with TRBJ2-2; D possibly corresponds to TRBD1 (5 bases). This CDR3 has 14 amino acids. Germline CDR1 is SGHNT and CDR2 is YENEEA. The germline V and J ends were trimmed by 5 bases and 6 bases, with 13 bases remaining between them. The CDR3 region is CASSTNQGSGELFF. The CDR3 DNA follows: TGTGCCAGCAGCACCAACCAGGGATCCGGGGAGCTGTTTTTT.

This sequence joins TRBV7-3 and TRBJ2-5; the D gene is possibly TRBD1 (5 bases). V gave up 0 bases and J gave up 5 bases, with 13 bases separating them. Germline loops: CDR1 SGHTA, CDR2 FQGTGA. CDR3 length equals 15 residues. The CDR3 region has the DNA TGTGCCAGCAGCTTAACCCCTTCGCAGGGCGAGACCCAGTACTTC. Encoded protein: CASSLTPSQGETQYF.

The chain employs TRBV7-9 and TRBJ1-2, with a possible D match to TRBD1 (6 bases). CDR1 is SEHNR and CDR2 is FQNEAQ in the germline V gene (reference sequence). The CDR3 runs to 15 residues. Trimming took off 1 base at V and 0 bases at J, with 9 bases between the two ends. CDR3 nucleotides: TGTGCCAGCAGCTTAGGGACAGCCACTAACTATGGCTACACCTTC. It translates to CASSLGTATNYGYTF.

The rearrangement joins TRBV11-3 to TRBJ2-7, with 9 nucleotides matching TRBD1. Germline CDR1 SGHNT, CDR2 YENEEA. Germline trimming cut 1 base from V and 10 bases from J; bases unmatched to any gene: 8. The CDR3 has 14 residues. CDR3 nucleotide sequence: TGTGCCAGCAGCTTAGGGGATCGGACAGGGGAACAGTACTTC. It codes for CASSLGDRTGEQYF.

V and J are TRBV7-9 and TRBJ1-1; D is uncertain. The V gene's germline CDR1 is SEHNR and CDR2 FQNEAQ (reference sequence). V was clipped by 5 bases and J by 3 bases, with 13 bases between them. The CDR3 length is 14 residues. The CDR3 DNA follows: TGTGCCAGCAGCCTATCCCACAGCTACACTGAAGCTTTCTTT. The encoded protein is CASSLSHSYTEAFF.